This entry describes one TCR beta chain. The data were obtained in a study of OX40 agonist ivuxolimab in advanced cancers. Only in-frame clones appear in the TCRdb table, and some are missing; sequencing was by immunoSEQ multiplex PCR. The sample contains fewer than 80,000 clones, 80% to 90% of which appear only once. The sample consisted of CD4+ or CD8+ T cells sorted from blood, taken in a trial of the OX40 agonist ivuxolimab. The source is an adult with an advanced solid tumor such as melanoma, head and neck, liver or kidney cancer.

CDR3 in DNA: TGTGCCAGCAGTGAAGTTCAGGCGAACTATGGCTACACCTTC. This sequence encodes CASSEVQANYGYTF. The chain uses TRBV2 and TRBJ1-2; no reliable D call. V was shortened by 1 base and J by 2 bases, with 8 bases between the two germline ends. This CDR3 has 14 residues. The germline V gene encodes CDR1 SNHLY and CDR2 FYNNEI.